The sequence of this T cell receptor beta chain was determined in a study of CDR3 diversity in severe acne. Germline lookup yields CDR1 SNHLY and CDR2 FYNNEI. Trimming cost V 6 bases and J 10 bases, with 15 bases left between them. The CDR3 extends over 12 amino acids. TCRdb redid the calling of the PCR reads with MiXCR, one entry per CDR3 protein. The sample has about 93,000 distinct CDR3 sequences, roughly half seen once. What was sequenced was blood. This clonotype was sampled from a male donor in good health, serving as a control. This rearrangement joins TRBV2 to TRBJ1-2; the D gene is possibly TRBD1 (5 bases). This chain's CDR3 is CASSGTVVTYTF. The CDR3 nucleotides read TGTGCCAGCAGCGGGACTGTGGTTACCTACACCTTC.